This paragraph reports one T cell receptor beta chain. The data originate from a study of technical replicates of blood from a handful of donors. The CDR3 sequence is 15 residues long. V lost 4 bases and J 8 bases, leaving 19 bases between the germline ends. The V gene's germline CDR1 is SGHRS and CDR2 YFSETQ. Produced via immunoSEQ multiplex PCR; TCRdb's table is partial and in-frame only. The table records 95,000 or so clones, 85% to 95% of them present only once. This receptor was identified in a human donor in good health. Sequencing input: T cells isolated from PBMCs. This rearrangement joins TRBV5-1 to TRBJ2-1, with TRBD1 as a possible D gene (7 bases). The CDR3, as DNA: TGCGCCAGCAGCCCAGGGGGACTTCCCGGGGATGAGCAGTTCTTC. Translated, it gives CASSPGGLPGDEQFF.